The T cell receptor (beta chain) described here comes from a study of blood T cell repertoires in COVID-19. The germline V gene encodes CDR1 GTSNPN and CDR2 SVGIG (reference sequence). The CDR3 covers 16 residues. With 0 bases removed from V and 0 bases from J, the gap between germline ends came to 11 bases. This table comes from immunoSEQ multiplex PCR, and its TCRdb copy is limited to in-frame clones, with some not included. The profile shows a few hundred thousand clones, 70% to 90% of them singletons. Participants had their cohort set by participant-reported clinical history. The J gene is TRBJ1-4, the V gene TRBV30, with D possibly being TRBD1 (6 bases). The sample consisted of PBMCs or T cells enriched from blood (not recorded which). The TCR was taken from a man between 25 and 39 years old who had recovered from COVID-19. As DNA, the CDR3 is TGTGCCTGGAGTGTCGGGGACATATCAACTAATGAAAAACTGTTTTTT. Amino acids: CAWSVGDISTNEKLFF.